The 28 T cell receptor beta chains reported below all come from one sample, sequenced in a study of graft-versus-host responses after intestinal transplantation. Profiling relied on immunoSEQ multiplex PCR, and the TCRdb table lists in-frame clones only, not all of them. Of around 14,000 clones in the sample, approximately 32% were seen once. The specimen comprised alloreactive CD4+ T cells from a mixed lymphocyte reaction culture, sampled before intestinal transplant. Subset: CFSE-low proliferating T cells sorted from roughly 6-day pre-transplant mixed lymphocyte reaction (GvH or HvG direction). Every receptor here comes from a human patient who received an intestinal transplant.

The genes are TRBV6-6 and TRBJ2-5, with 9 bases lining up with TRBD2. Per germline, CDR1 MNHNY and CDR2 SVGAGI (reference sequence). The J segment lost 6 bases and the V segment lost 5 bases, leaving 4 bases of the junction unmatched. The CDR3 is 13 residues long. CDR3 sequence (DNA): TGTGCCAGCAGTCTTAGCGGGAGCAAGACCCAGTACTTC. Its translation: CASSLSGSKTQYF.

Details on this clone: Its ends do not fully match the called genes, so a read error is possible. CDR3 in DNA: TGTGCCAGCAGCTTTTCCCGCAGCTACACTGAAGCTTTCTTT. Amino acid sequence: CASSFSRSYTEAFF. This chain links TRBV5-3 with TRBJ1-1; D is ambiguous. TRBV5-3 qualifies as an ORF whose function is uncertain. The CDR3 runs to 14 residues.

The rearrangement uses TRBV7-2 and TRBJ2-5; tentative D call: TRBD1 (5 bases). V was clipped by 1 base and J by 4 bases, with 7 bases between them. The CDR3 is 13 residues long. The germline CDR1 and CDR2 sequences are SGHTA and FQGNSA. The CDR3 reads CASSLGQGETQYF. The CDR3 region has the DNA TGTGCCAGCAGCTTAGGCCAGGGAGAGACCCAGTACTTC. The full variable domain, with the rest looked up from reference TRBV7-2 and TRBJ2-5, is GAGVSQSPSNKVTEKGKDVELRCDPISGHTALYWYRQSLGQGLEFLIYFQGNSAPDKSGLPSDRFSAERTGGSVSTLTIQRTQQEDSAVYLCASSLGQGETQYFGPGTRLLVL.

The CDR3 protein is CASSLGLKNSPLHF. For the CDR3, the DNA is TGTGCCAGCAGTTTGGGTTTAAAGAATTCACCCCTCCACTTT. The chain links TRBV27 to TRBJ1-6; the D is unclear. Trimming removed 3 bases from V and 7 bases from J, with 10 bases in between. Germline V gene lookup returns CDR1 MNHEY and CDR2 SMNVEV (reference sequence). This CDR3 spans 14 amino acids.

Turning to this clone: A much larger clone lies one base from this, so it may be a read error. The same CDR3 also results from other DNA sequences found in this sample. The chain is built from TRBV6-1 and TRBJ1-1, with D hard to call. CDR3 length equals 13 residues. Germline V gene data show CDR1 as MNHNS and CDR2 as SASEGT. Written as DNA, the CDR3 is TGTGCCAGCCGACCCCTCGGGAACACTGAAGCCTTCTTT. Residues: CASRPLGNTEAFF.

CDR3 sequence (DNA): TGTGCCAGCAGCTTAATAAGGGGGCTAAGAGCAACTAATGAAAAACTGTTTTTT. The encoded protein is CASSLIRGLRATNEKLFF. The rearrangement joins TRBV7-8 to TRBJ1-4; 7 bases agree with TRBD1. From germline, CDR1 is SGHVS and CDR2 FQNEAQ. CDR3 length: 18 residues. Trimming removed 2 bases from V and 0 bases from J; junction bases left unmatched: 9.

This rearrangement joins TRBV19 to TRBJ2-5, with a weak D call TRBD2 (6 bases). This CDR3 has 16 residues. V was pared by 5 bases and J by 1 base, with 17 bases between. Germline V CDR1 and CDR2: LNHDA, SQIVND (reference sequence). CDR3 region: CASSHTAGRGQETQYF. CDR3 coding DNA: TGTGCCAGTAGTCATACGGCGGGACGGGGCCAAGAGACCCAGTACTTC. Full variable domain (outside the CDR3, taken from reference TRBV19 and TRBJ2-5): DGGITQSPKYLFRKEGQNVTLSCEQNLNHDAMYWYRQDPGQGLRLIYYSQIVNDFQKGDIAEGYSVSREKKESFPLTVTSAQKNPTAFYLCASSHTAGRGQETQYFGPGTRLLVL.

This sequence joins TRBV6-1 and TRBJ2-1; possibly TRBD1 or TRBD2 for D (5 bases each). V was shortened by 7 bases and J by 8 bases, with 21 bases between the two germline ends. The CDR3 covers 15 residues. Per germline, CDR1 MNHNS and CDR2 SASEGT. The CDR3 sequence: CASKVQGVVTDEQFF. The CDR3 DNA follows: TGTGCCAGCAAGGTCCAGGGAGTGGTTACGGATGAGCAGTTCTTC.

The table lists this clone with a few counts. J is TRBJ1-1 and V is TRBV6-5; D unresolved. From germline, CDR1 is MNHEY and CDR2 SVGAGI. V lost 4 bases and J lost 0, with 12 bases in between. The CDR3 runs to 15 residues. The CDR3 sequence is CASSFYGRMNTEAFF. For the CDR3, the DNA is TGTGCCAGCAGTTTTTACGGACGGATGAACACTGAAGCTTTCTTT.

This clone was counted between two and nine times. The gene calls are TRBV5-1 and TRBJ1-2, with 10 bases fitting TRBD1. In germline, CDR1 is SGHRS, CDR2 YFSETQ. Trimming cost V 0 bases and J 8 bases; bases outside gene matches: 10. CDR3 size: 16 residues. The CDR3 region has the DNA TGCGCCAGCAGCTTGGGGCCCGGGGACAGGGGATACGGCTACACCTTC. Its translation: CASSLGPGDRGYGYTF.

CDR3: CASSRDRINYEQYF. As DNA, the CDR3 is TGTGCCAGCAGCCGTGACAGGATTAACTACGAGCAGTACTTC. V gene TRBV6-9 combines with J gene TRBJ2-7; tentatively, D is TRBD1 (6 bases). This CDR3 spans 14 amino acids. CDR1 is MNHGY and CDR2 is SVAAGI in the germline V gene. V was clipped by 6 bases and J by 3 bases, with 15 bases between them.

This clone was detected a few times. The chain joins TRBV5-1 to TRBJ2-4; 13 bases line up with TRBD2. V lost 0 bases, J lost 6 bases, and 6 bases stayed unmatched. The germline CDR1 and CDR2 sequences are SGHRS and YFSETQ. This CDR3 has 17 amino acids. The CDR3 DNA is TGCGCCAGCAGCTTGGGGACTAGCGGGAGAGGGGGAAACATTCAGTACTTC. Residues: CASSLGTSGRGGNIQYF.

By proportion, this clone is medium-sized. The V call is TRBV28, the J call TRBJ1-1; 7 bases match TRBD1. The germline V gene has CDR1 MDHEN and CDR2 SYDVKM. Trimming took 6 bases from V and 0 from J; bases not matched to a gene: 4. The CDR3 is 14 residues long. Here the CDR3 reads CASSSGQMNTEAFF. CDR3 nucleotides: TGTGCCAGCAGCTCGGGACAGATGAACACTGAAGCTTTCTTT.

This clone was recorded a few times. The V gene is TRBV5-1, the J gene TRBJ2-4; 9 bases fit TRBD1. Germline V lookup: CDR1 SGHRS, CDR2 YFSETQ. J was trimmed by 9 bases and V by 5 bases; bases with no gene match: 9. The CDR3 is 14 residues long. CDR3 loop: CASSSGQGWVIQYF. DNA for the CDR3: TGCGCCAGCAGTTCGGGACAGGGTTGGGTCATTCAGTACTTC.

This clone was seen a handful of times. J is TRBJ1-1 and V is TRBV6-5; D is unresolved. Germline V gene sequence: CDR1 MNHEY, CDR2 SVGAGI. The CDR3 is 11 amino acids. V was shortened by 7 bases and J by 1 base, with 4 bases between the two germline ends. The chain's CDR3 is CASTRNTEAFF. The DNA for the CDR3 is TGTGCCAGCACGCGGAACACTGAAGCTTTCTTT.

The chain has TRBV28 and TRBJ2-5; 10 bases match TRBD2. Germline V gives CDR1 MDHEN, CDR2 SYDVKM. This CDR3 comprises 14 residues. The V and J ends lost 6 bases and 7 bases, in that order; junction bases with no gene match: 8. The chain's CDR3 is CASRKLAGRGTQYF. As DNA, the CDR3 is TGTGCCAGCAGGAAACTAGCGGGAAGGGGGACCCAGTACTTC.

V usage is TRBV15 and J usage is TRBJ2-3; TRBD2 is a possible D gene (6 bases). There are 14 residues in the CDR3. Trimming took 7 bases from V and 0 from J, leaving 11 bases between them. Looked up from germline, CDR1 is LNHNV and CDR2 is YYDKDF (reference sequence). CDR3 nucleotides: TGTGCCACCAATCCGGGACTCAGCACAGATACGCAGTATTTT. Translating it yields CATNPGLSTDTQYF.

This clone is labeled medium-sized (0.01 to 0.1%). The V gene is TRBV11-2, the J gene TRBJ1-1; no firm D call. The CDR3 covers 11 residues. The V end lost 1 base, the J end lost 4 bases, and 1 base lay between the germline ends. The germline CDR1 and CDR2 sequences are SGHAT and FQNNGV. CDR3 in DNA: TGTGCCAGCAGCTTAGTCACTGAAGCTTTCTTT. It translates to CASSLVTEAFF.

This clone turned up a few times. The genes are TRBV14 and TRBJ1-1; no reliable D call. V shed 1 base and J shed 2 bases, with 5 bases lying between them. The CDR3 loop spans 13 amino acids. Germline V CDR1 and CDR2: SGHDN, FVKESK. CDR3 loop: CASSQARNTEAFF. The CDR3 bases are TGTGCCAGCAGCCAAGCCCGTAACACTGAAGCTTTCTTT.

The chain uses TRBV18 and TRBJ2-1, with 8 bases matching TRBD1. The CDR3 is made up of 14 amino acids. Germline V gives CDR1 KGHSH, CDR2 LQKENI. Trimming took 0 bases from V and 7 from J; bases not matched to a gene: 2. CDR3 sequence: CASSPPNRGNEQFF. The CDR3 DNA reads as TGTGCCAGCTCACCACCAAACAGGGGGAATGAGCAGTTCTTC. The whole variable domain, remainder taken from reference TRBV18 and TRBJ2-1, is NAGVMQNPRHLVRRRGQEARLRCSPMKGHSHVYWYRQLPEEGLKFMVYLQKENIIDESGMPKERFSAEFPKEGPSILRIQQVVRGDSAAYFCASSPPNRGNEQFFGPGTRLTVL.

The sample holds a few counts of this clone. V and J are TRBV28 and TRBJ2-2, with D possibly matching TRBD1 (6 bases). This CDR3 spans 15 amino acids. Germline V lookup: CDR1 MDHEN, CDR2 SYDVKM. Trimming cost V 7 bases and J 1 base, with 13 bases left between them. CDR3 bases: TGTGCCAGCACCCTGACAGGAGTGAACACCGGGGAGCTGTTTTTT. Protein product: CASTLTGVNTGELFF.

By its share, this clone is large (0.1 to 1%). The CDR3 region is CASKRQGEGNTIYF. CDR3 nucleotides: TGTGCCAGTAAAAGACAGGGTGAAGGAAACACCATATATTTT. The chain employs TRBV19 and TRBJ1-3; TRBD1 matches at 7 bases. CDR3 size: 14 residues. Germline-derived CDR1 and CDR2 are LNHDA and SQIVND (reference sequence). Trimming took 7 bases from V and 4 from J; bases not matched to a gene: 7.

The J gene is TRBJ1-1, the V gene TRBV2; 7 bases agree with TRBD1. Germline trimming cut 5 bases from V and 5 bases from J; bases unmatched to any gene: 8. From germline, CDR1 is SNHLY and CDR2 FYNNEI. The CDR3 sequence is 14 residues long. The CDR3 region has the DNA TGTGCCAGCAGTCCCAGGGGGAGTCGGACTGAAGCTTTCTTT. Its translation: CASSPRGSRTEAFF.

In its sample, this clone is medium-sized (0.01 to 0.1%). The DNA of the CDR3 is TGTGCTAGTGGTTTGGCCCGCTGGACAGGGACCACCGGGGAGCTGTTTTTT. It codes for CASGLARWTGTTGELFF. The chain combines TRBV12-5 with TRBJ2-2, with TRBD1 matching over 8 bases. The trim removed 1 base at V and 4 bases at J, leaving 8 bases unmatched. Germline CDR1 LGHNT, CDR2 FRNRAP. This CDR3 spans 17 amino acids.

This clone was seen only a few times. CDR3 DNA: TGTGCCAGCAGTTTACGGGCAGCCCCCTATGGCTACACCTTC. This gives the protein CASSLRAAPYGYTF. The V gene is TRBV28, the J gene TRBJ1-2, with unresolved D. This CDR3 contains 14 residues. The germline CDR1 and CDR2 sequences are MDHEN and SYDVKM. V was pared by 2 bases and J by 4 bases, with 11 bases between.

J is TRBJ1-1 and V is TRBV28; no clear D. There are 13 residues in the CDR3. Germline values: CDR1 MDHEN, CDR2 SYDVKM. V was cut by 4 bases and J by 3 bases, with 9 bases left in between. For the CDR3, the DNA is TGTGCCAGCAGTTACCCCAGCGACACTGAAGCTTTCTTT. It is translated as CASSYPSDTEAFF.

The chain links TRBV11-2 to TRBJ1-2; tentatively, D is TRBD1 (5 bases). CDR1 is SGHAT and CDR2 is FQNNGV in the germline V gene. The CDR3 is 13 amino acids. V dropped 4 bases and J dropped 4 bases, with 10 bases sitting between them. The CDR3 here is CASSSDRAYGYTF. CDR3 nucleotide sequence: TGTGCCAGCAGCTCTGACAGAGCCTATGGCTACACCTTC.

The rearrangement links TRBV6-4 to TRBJ2-2; D gene unclear. The V gene's germline CDR1 is MRHNA and CDR2 SNTAGT. This CDR3 contains 13 residues. Deletions cut 6 bases from V and 4 bases from J, with 9 bases between. The CDR3 here is CASSGDTTGELFF. CDR3 bases: TGTGCCAGCAGCGGCGATACCACCGGGGAGCTGTTTTTT.